This TCR beta chain was recorded in a study of shared clonotypes between healthy human individuals. The germline V gene encodes CDR1 SGHRS and CDR2 YFSETQ. The length of the CDR3 is 16 residues. V lost 4 bases to trimming and J lost 4 bases, with 18 bases between them. Assay: immunoSEQ multiplex PCR; the TCRdb copy retains only in-frame clones and omits some. This sample has some 550,000 clones, with around 97% found just once. Study observations and caveats: Generation probability values for non-shared clonotypes were lower than those for clonotypes shared by all four donors. For sorted subsets, rarefaction showed incomplete sequencing despite large depth. In a few donors, around 5% of naive CD4 clonotypes appeared in common.

As to this clone: What it binds is unknown.

The donors, all of them Caucasian adults, lived in Nashville, Tennessee. The chain employs TRBV5-1 and TRBJ2-1; D call uncertain. The receptor was derived from a woman younger than 45 in good health. The sample was naive CD4+ T cells sorted from blood. The subset is: CD45RA+ positively selected. CDR3 sequence (DNA): TGCGCCAGCAGCCTCGATGTCATGACCCAGTACAATGAGCAGTTCTTC. Protein product: CASSLDVMTQYNEQFF. Together with reference TRBV5-1 and TRBJ2-1, the CDR3 gives the full variable domain: KAGVTQTPRYLIKTRGQQVTLSCSPISGHRSVSWYQQTPGQGLQFLFEYFSETQRNKGNFPGRFSGRQFSNSRSEMNVSTLELGDSALYLCASSLDVMTQYNEQFFGPGTRLTVL.